The TCR beta chain under discussion was sequenced for a study of human T cells and chemical hapten exposure. Study summary: Patch testing placed 0.01% DPC on the upper back, with readings at 6 days. Patients, predominantly female, presented with alopecia areata, totalis or universalis.

Germline lookup yields CDR1 SNHLY and CDR2 FYNNEI. The V gene lost 7 bases and the J gene lost 2 bases, with 8 bases spanning the gap. The CDR3 is 12 amino acids. TCRdb re-called the RACE reads through MiXCR, storing one row per CDR3 protein. The table has about 40,000 distinct CDR3 sequences, about 11% seen once; the top ten hold about 6%. As to time point: pre-sensitization, week 0. Regarding treatment: therapeutic diphenylcyclopropenone sensitization with weekly scalp DPC. This clonotype was observed many times. This TCR came from a man aged 30 to 45 with alopecia areata. Some clones in this sample may be carry-over from other donors' samples. The specimen comprised whole blood, sampled in connection with sensitization to the hapten diphenylcyclopropenone (DPC). This chain joins TRBV2 and TRBJ2-5; no definite D call. The CDR3: CASMSEQETQYF. CDR3 DNA sequence: TGTGCCAGCATGTCAGAGCAAGAGACCCAGTACTTC.